The present TCR beta chain was sequenced within a study of spatial heterogeneity in lung cancer. Whole-study context: Researchers sequenced follow-up PBMC samples if they had them, and these came a median of approximately 2 years after resection.

Germline V gene lookup returns CDR1 SGHVS and CDR2 FQNEAQ. V lost 5 bases and J lost 8, with 18 bases in between. This CDR3 spans 14 amino acids. The time point is: blood at routine non-recurrence follow-up after resection. Unsorted whole RNA of tumor, nontumor lung or frozen PBMC was sequenced. Ten or more counts support this clonotype. From the 5' RACE reads, TCRdb called clonotypes with MiXCR, one entry per CDR3 protein. Of around 110,000 distinct CDR3 sequences listed, 9.5% to 15% are singletons. The receptor was isolated from a male donor with early-stage non-small cell lung cancer. Sequenced material: PBMCs, taken at follow-up. The rearrangement links TRBV7-8 to TRBJ1-1, with D possibly matching TRBD1 (6 bases). CDR3 protein: CASSKRDTPREAFF. In DNA form, the CDR3 reads TGTGCCAGCAGCAAACGGGACACCCCCCGGGAAGCTTTCTTT.